This is a list of T cell receptor beta chains from one sample in a study of T-cell reconstitution after alpha-beta-depleted transplantation in children. TCRdb passed the PCR reads through MiXCR, listing each CDR3 protein once. The sample yields about 270,000 distinct CDR3 sequences, about 10% seen once. This specimen consisted of PBMCs from the stem cell graft donor, obtained from the stem cell graft. The receptor set was obtained from a human donor who donated a stem cell graft to a child with SCID. Both conserved end residues are part of each CDR3. The D gene is left open where the match is weak.

D gene,J gene,CDR3 length,V gene,CDR3 protein
.,TRBJ2-1,15,TRBV14,CASSRDHYSYNEQFF
.,TRBJ1-1,15,TRBV10-3,CAISEPGVVNTEAFF
.,TRBJ2-1,16,TRBV7-3,CASSLSGLSSYNEQFF
TRBD1,TRBJ2-7,14,TRBV7-6,CASSSTGDRYEQYF
.,TRBJ1-1,15,TRBV5-5,CASSWDASPNTEAFF
TRBD2,TRBJ2-3,17,TRBV5-5,CASSLFTSGGTTDTQYF
.,TRBJ2-3,13,TRBV18,CASSPPVTDTQYF
.,TRBJ2-7,12,TRBV6-5,CASSTQGGEQYF
.,TRBJ1-4,15,TRBV15,CATSRVGTNTEKLFF
TRBD2,TRBJ2-3,15,TRBV29-1,CSVESGGGAGDTQYF
.,TRBJ1-1,10,TRBV18,CASSPTEAFF
.,TRBJ2-7,13,TRBV5-1,CASSLETNYEQYF
.,TRBJ2-7,16,TRBV5-6,CASSLRGWTASYEQYF
TRBD2,TRBJ2-3,18,TRBV20-1,CSARGNPGLAGATDTQYF
.,TRBJ2-3,16,TRBV4-1,CASSQDGSQLVYTQYF
TRBD2,TRBJ2-7,17,TRBV5-1,CASRLGLAGAISYEQYF
.,TRBJ1-5,15,TRBV13,CASSRRQFSNQPQHF
.,TRBJ2-5,16,TRBV12-3/TRBV12-4,CASSPAPLSVGETQYF
.,TRBJ1-6,17,TRBV3-1,CASSHPGGSSYNSPLHF
TRBD1,TRBJ1-2,16,TRBV12-3/TRBV12-4,CASSLRGGAFNYGYTF
.,TRBJ2-1,14,TRBV9,CASSVAGMDNEQFF
.,TRBJ1-2,14,TRBV5-1,CASSLVDTSYGYTF
TRBD1,TRBJ2-2,15,TRBV12-3/TRBV12-4,CAGRTGTGRAGELFF
.,TRBJ2-1,16,TRBV21-1,CASSKELAGIYNEQFF
.,TRBJ1-1,14,TRBV12-5,CASGSHVEGPEAFF